The clone carrying this T cell receptor beta chain was counted between two and nine times. Antigen: not known. This specimen comes from a study of response to subunit inactivated influenza vaccine. Study-level findings and limits: New T cells are recruited in small numbers by each seasonal influenza vaccination, according to the authors' suggestion.

TCRdb passed the RT-PCR reads through MiXCR, listing each CDR3 protein once. Of more than 450,000 distinct CDR3 sequences in the sample, less than 10% were seen once. Germline CDR1 reads SEHNR; CDR2 reads FQNEAQ (reference sequence). Trimming took 5 bases from V and 3 from J; bases not matched to a gene: 5. This CDR3 region has 15 residues. This sequence joins TRBV7-9 and TRBJ1-5, with TRBD1 identical over 9 bases. The clonotype comes from a man between 50 and 69 years old who received an inactivated influenza vaccine. The sequences come from PBMCs from blood, collected 23 to 25 months after vaccination. This CDR3 reads CASSRTGVNNQPQHF. Written as DNA, the CDR3 is TGTGCCAGCAGCCGGACAGGGGTTAACAATCAGCCCCAGCATTTT.